Reported below is one T cell receptor (beta chain). The CDR3 runs 17 residues. With V trimmed by 4 bases and J by 4 bases, 10 bases remained unmatched. In germline, CDR1 is PRHDT, CDR2 FYEKMQ (reference sequence). This record belongs to a study of blood T cell repertoires in COVID-19. Study-level background: Collection of acute and convalescent COVID-19 samples took place in the United States, Italy and Spain. In each case, the material was cDNA or gDNA derived from T cells, B-cell-depleted T cells, or PBMCs.

Cohorts were determined from participant-reported clinical history. Study processing details: Amplification of reference gene primers was used by the study to estimate nucleated cell counts. The table came from immunoSEQ multiplex PCR; TCRdb's copy has only in-frame clones and leaves some out. V and J calls and clone size are copied from that table; D and trimming were computed from the DNA. The table has fewer than 400,000 clones, just under 90% seen once; the top ten hold about 9.4%. This clonotype originated in a woman in her fifties or sixties who had recovered from COVID-19. The sample comprised PBMCs or T cells enriched from blood (not recorded which). This chain connects TRBV13 to TRBJ2-2, with 9 nucleotides matching TRBD1. CDR3 in DNA: TGTGCCAGCAGCTCCTCCGGGACAGGGCTTGGCACCGGGGAGCTGTTTTTT. Translated, it gives CASSSSGTGLGTGELFF.